This T cell receptor (beta chain) was profiled in a study of T cell clonality in common variable immunodeficiency. General study points: Fewer deletions and N-nucleotide insertions were reportedly seen in common variable immunodeficiency TCR beta sequences. CVID subjects had higher TCRbeta clonality than healthy controls, most marked in about a third. Repertoire-complication correlations in CVID were limited by patient heterogeneity. Fewer TCRbeta clones were shared among CVID subjects than controls.

This clone was found many times. Antigen specificity is unknown. The CDR3 end lies 3 residues beyond the end of the read and is filled in from the germline J gene. Assay: immunoSEQ multiplex PCR; the TCRdb copy retains only in-frame clones and omits some. The sample holds tens of thousands of clones, and no clone turns up only once. The CDR3 sequence is 15 residues long. With V trimmed by 4 bases and J by 5 bases, 12 bases remained unmatched. Germline loops: CDR1 SGHRS, CDR2 YFSETQ. The specimen sequenced was peripheral blood mononuclear cells. The TCR sequence derives from a person aged 18-70 years in good health. The chain links TRBV5-1 to TRBJ2-7, with 7 bases aligning to TRBD2. The CDR3 bases that were read are TGCGCCAGCAGCCCTCTAGGAGCGGGGATCGACGAG. This gives the protein CASSPLGAGIDE. The full-length CDR3 reads as CASSPLGAGIDEQYF.